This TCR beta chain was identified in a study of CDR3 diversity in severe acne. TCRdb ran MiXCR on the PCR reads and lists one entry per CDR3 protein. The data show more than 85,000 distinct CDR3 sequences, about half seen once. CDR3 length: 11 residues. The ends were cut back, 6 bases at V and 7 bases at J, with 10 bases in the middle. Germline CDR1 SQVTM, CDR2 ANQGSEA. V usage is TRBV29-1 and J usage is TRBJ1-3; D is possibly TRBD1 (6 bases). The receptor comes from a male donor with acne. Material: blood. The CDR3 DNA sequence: TGCAGCGTGGACCAGGGGAACACCATATATTTT. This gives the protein CSVDQGNTIYF.